This entry concerns a single TCR beta chain. Its specificity is not known. The RNA input was roughly 0.45 to 1 ug, and it was reverse transcribed with random hexamers. By means of immunoSEQ multiplex PCR, TCR beta CDR3 spanning 54 Vbeta and 13 Jbeta underwent amplification. From the immunoSEQ multiplex PCR reads, TCRdb called clonotypes with MiXCR, one entry per CDR3 protein. This sample yields more than 200,000 distinct CDR3 sequences, of which 90% to 95% are seen a single time; less than 0.075% belongs to the top ten. The data were taken from a study of CD8 T cells in Susac syndrome. Whole-study results and caveats: Acknowledgment was made by the study that its TCR sequencing and HLA analysis involved a relatively small number of individuals.

The T cells that were sequenced for TCR beta were CD8+ and CD4+ cells from blood. Both CD4+ and CD8+ T cells were negatively isolated, and TEMRA cells underwent FACS enrichment. The germline V gene has CDR1 SGHVS and CDR2 FQNEAQ. V lost 3 bases to trimming and J lost 2 bases; unmatched junction nucleotides: 4. CDR3 size: 14 residues. Sequencing used CD4+ T cells from PBMCs. This TCR came from a human donor with multiple sclerosis. The genes are TRBV7-8 and TRBJ2-7, with 7 bases identical to TRBD1. This CDR3 reads CASSFGQAPYEQYF. CDR3 nucleotides: TGTGCCAGCAGCTTCGGACAGGCTCCCTACGAGCAGTACTTC.